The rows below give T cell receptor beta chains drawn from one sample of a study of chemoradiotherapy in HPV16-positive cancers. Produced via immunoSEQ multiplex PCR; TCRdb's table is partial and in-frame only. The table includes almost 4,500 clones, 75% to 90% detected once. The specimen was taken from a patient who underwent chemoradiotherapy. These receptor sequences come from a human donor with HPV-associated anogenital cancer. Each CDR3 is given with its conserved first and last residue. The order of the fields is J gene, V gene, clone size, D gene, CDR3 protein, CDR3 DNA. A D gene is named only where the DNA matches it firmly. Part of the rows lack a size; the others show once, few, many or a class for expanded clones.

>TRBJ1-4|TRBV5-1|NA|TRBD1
CASSSTGATNEKLFF
TGCGCCAGCAGCTCGACAGGGGCCACTAATGAAAAACTGTTTTTT
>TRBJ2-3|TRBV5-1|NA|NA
CASSPRLSGVHADTQYF
TGCGCCAGCAGCCCTAGACTCTCGGGAGTACATGCAGATACGCAGTATTTT
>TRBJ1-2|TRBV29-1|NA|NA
CSVEDRPKGYTF
TGCAGCGTTGAAGACAGACCTAAGGGCTACACCTTC
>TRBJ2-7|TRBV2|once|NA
CASSLEEQYF
TGTGCCAGCAGTTTAGAAGAGCAGTACTTC
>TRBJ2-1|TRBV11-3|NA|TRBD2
CASSLVPPSGGYNEQFF
TGTGCCAGCAGCTTAGTGCCACCTAGCGGGGGGTACAATGAGCAGTTCTTC
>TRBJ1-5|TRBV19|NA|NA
CASSIGLASSGGQPQHF
TGTGCCAGTAGTATTGGTTTAGCCTCATCCGGCGGCCAGCCCCAGCATTTT
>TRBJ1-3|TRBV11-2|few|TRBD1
CASSLYRGSGNTIYF
TGTGCCAGCAGCTTATACAGGGGGTCTGGAAACACCATATATTTT
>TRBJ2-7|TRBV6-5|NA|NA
CASSYDDTDREQYF
TGTGCCAGCAGTTACGATGACACTGATCGGGAGCAGTACTTC
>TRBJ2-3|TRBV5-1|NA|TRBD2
CASSLARGTSGRARTDTQYF
TGCGCCAGCAGCTTGGCCCGGGGGACTAGCGGGAGGGCCCGCACAGATACGCAGTATTTT
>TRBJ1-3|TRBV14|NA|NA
CASSQGITSGNTIYF
TGTGCCAGCAGCCAGGGGATCACCTCTGGAAACACCATATATTTT
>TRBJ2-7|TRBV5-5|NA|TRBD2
CASSSTGLAFYEQYF
TGTGCCAGCAGCAGTACGGGACTAGCGTTCTACGAGCAGTACTTC
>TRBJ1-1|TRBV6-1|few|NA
CASSEAYHTEAFF
TGTGCCAGCAGTGAAGCCTATCACACTGAAGCTTTCTTT
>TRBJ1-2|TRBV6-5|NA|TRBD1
CASSYADRGLWYGYTF
TGTGCCAGCAGTTACGCGGACAGGGGGCTTTGGTATGGCTACACCTTC
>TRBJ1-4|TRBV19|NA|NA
CASALGLREKLFF
TGTGCCAGCGCCTTGGGTTTGCGGGAAAAACTGTTTTTT
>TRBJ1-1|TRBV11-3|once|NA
CASSLAGTNTEAFF
TGTGCCAGCAGCTTAGCGGGAACGAACACTGAAGCTTTCTTT
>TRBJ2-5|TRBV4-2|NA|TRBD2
CASKGTSGQETQYF
TGTGCCAGCAAGGGTACTAGCGGCCAAGAGACCCAGTACTTC
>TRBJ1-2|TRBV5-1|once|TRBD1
CASSLDQGGYGYTF
TGCGCCAGCAGCTTGGACCAGGGGGGCTATGGCTACACCTTC
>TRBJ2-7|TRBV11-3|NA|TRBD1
CASSSRGTGTREQYF
TGTGCCAGCAGCTCCCGTGGGACAGGGACTCGCGAGCAGTACTTC
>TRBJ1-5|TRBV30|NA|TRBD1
CAWSSGQGHQPQHF
TGTGCCTGGAGTTCCGGACAGGGCCATCAGCCCCAGCATTTT
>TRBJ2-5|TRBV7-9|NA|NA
CASSLSETQYF
TGTGCCAGCAGCTTAAGCGAGACCCAGTACTTC
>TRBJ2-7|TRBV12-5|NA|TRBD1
CASGYTGQGTYEQYF
TGTGCTAGTGGTTATACGGGACAGGGCACCTACGAGCAGTACTTC
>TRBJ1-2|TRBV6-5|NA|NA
CASSDRPLNYGYTF
TGTGCCAGCAGCGACAGACCACTGAACTATGGCTACACCTTC
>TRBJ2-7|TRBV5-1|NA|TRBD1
CASSFSGTGVEQYF
TGCGCCAGCAGCTTCTCCGGGACAGGGGTCGAGCAGTACTTC
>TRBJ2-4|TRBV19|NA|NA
CASSEGGTVAKNIQYF
TGTGCCAGTAGTGAAGGAGGGACCGTAGCCAAAAACATTCAGTACTTC
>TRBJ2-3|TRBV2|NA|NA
CASGGVGTDTQYF
TGTGCCAGCGGAGGAGTGGGCACAGATACGCAGTATTTT
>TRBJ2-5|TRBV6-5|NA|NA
CATLGLGLPQETQYF
TGTGCCACCCTGGGGCTAGGTCTTCCCCAAGAGACCCAGTACTTC
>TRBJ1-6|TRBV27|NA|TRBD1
CASSSGQGNSPLHF
TGTGCCAGCAGTTCAGGACAGGGGAATTCACCCCTCCACTTT
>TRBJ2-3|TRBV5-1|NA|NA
CASGRGGTDTQYF
TGCGCCAGCGGGAGAGGGGGCACAGATACGCAGTATTTT
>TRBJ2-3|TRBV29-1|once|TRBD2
CSAPTGGPTDTQYF
TGCAGCGCCCCGACGGGGGGACCGACAGATACGCAGTATTTT
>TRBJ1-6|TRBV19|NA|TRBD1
CASGTETYNSPLHF
TGTGCCAGCGGGACAGAGACCTATAATTCACCCCTCCACTTT
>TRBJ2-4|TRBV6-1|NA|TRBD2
CASSAQTSESIKNIQYF
TGTGCCAGCAGTGCCCAGACTAGCGAATCCATAAAAAACATTCAGTACTTC
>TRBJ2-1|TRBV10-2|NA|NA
CASSDRVSPQFF
TGCGCCAGCAGTGACAGGGTATCACCGCAGTTCTTC
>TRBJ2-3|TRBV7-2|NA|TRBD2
CASSPTGTSGIHTQYF
TGTGCCAGCAGCCCCACTGGGACTAGCGGGATTCATACGCAGTATTTT
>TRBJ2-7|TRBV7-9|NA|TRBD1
CASSAQDRPYEQYF
TGTGCCAGCAGCGCTCAGGACAGGCCCTACGAGCAGTACTTC
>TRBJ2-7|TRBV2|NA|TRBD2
CASRTSGGSEQYF
TGTGCCAGCAGAACTAGCGGGGGATCCGAGCAGTACTTC
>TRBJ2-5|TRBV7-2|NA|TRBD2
CASSQQRGGQETQYF
TGTGCCAGCAGCCAGCAGCGGGGGGGCCAGGAGACCCAGTACTTC
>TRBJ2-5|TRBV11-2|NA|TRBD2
CASSSGPGGQETQYF
TGTGCCAGCAGCTCGGGCCCGGGGGGGCAAGAGACCCAGTACTTC
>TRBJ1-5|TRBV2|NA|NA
CASSVLGGNQPQHF
TGTGCCAGCAGTGTGTTGGGCGGTAATCAGCCCCAGCATTTT
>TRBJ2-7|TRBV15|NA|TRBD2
CATSTAMGGSLHEQYF
TGTGCCACCAGCACCGCCATGGGAGGGAGCCTTCACGAGCAGTACTTC
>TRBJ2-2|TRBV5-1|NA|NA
CASIERNTGELFF
TGCGCCAGCATAGAGCGTAACACCGGGGAGCTGTTTTTT
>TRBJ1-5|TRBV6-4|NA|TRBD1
CASTQDRVNQPQHF
TGTGCCAGCACCCAGGACAGGGTCAATCAGCCCCAGCATTTT
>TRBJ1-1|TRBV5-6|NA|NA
CASSFYGTPSTEAFF
TGTGCCAGCAGCTTTTACGGGACGCCGAGTACTGAAGCTTTCTTT
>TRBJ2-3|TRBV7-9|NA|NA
CASSLQWDTQYF
TGTGCCAGCAGCTTACAATGGGATACGCAGTATTTT
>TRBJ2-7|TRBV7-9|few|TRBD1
CASSRWTGSEQYF
TGTGCCAGCAGCCGCTGGACAGGTTCTGAGCAGTACTTC
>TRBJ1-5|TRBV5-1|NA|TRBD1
CASSLGSGGSNQPQHF
TGCGCCAGCAGCTTGGGGTCAGGGGGTAGCAATCAGCCCCAGCATTTT
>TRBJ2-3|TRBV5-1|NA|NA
CASSLGEVADTQYF
TGCGCCAGCAGCTTGGGGGAGGTTGCAGATACGCAGTATTTT
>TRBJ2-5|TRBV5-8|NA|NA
CASSARLRWETQYF
TGTGCCAGCAGCGCCCGGTTGCGGTGGGAGACCCAGTACTTC
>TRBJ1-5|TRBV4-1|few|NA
CASSQDFRAYSNQPQHF
TGCGCCAGCAGCCAAGATTTCAGGGCTTATAGCAATCAGCCCCAGCATTTT
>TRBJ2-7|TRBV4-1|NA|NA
CASSPAVQGLYEQYF
TGCGCCAGCAGCCCAGCTGTCCAGGGCCTCTACGAGCAGTACTTC
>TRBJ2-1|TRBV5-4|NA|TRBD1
CASLPSPGQGAPDEQFF
TGTGCCAGCCTCCCTTCCCCTGGACAGGGGGCACCGGATGAGCAGTTCTTC
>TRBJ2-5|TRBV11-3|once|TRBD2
CASSPGGLEETQYF
TGTGCCAGCAGCCCCGGGGGACTAGAAGAGACCCAGTACTTC
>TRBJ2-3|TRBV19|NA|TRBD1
CASSKRTGRSAANTDTQYF
TGTGCCAGTAGTAAGCGGACAGGGCGGTCCGCTGCAAACACAGATACGCAGTATTTT
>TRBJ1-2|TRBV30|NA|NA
CAWSRPGRSYGYTF
TGTGCCTGGAGTCGGCCAGGACGCAGCTATGGCTACACCTTC
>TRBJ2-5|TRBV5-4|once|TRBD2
CASSLGGAGGPETQYF
TGTGCCAGCAGCTTGGGAGGGGCGGGGGGGCCAGAGACCCAGTACTTC
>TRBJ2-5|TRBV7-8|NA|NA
CASSPGRGPRAQYF
TGTGCCAGCAGCCCGGGAAGGGGACCAAGGGCCCAGTACTTC